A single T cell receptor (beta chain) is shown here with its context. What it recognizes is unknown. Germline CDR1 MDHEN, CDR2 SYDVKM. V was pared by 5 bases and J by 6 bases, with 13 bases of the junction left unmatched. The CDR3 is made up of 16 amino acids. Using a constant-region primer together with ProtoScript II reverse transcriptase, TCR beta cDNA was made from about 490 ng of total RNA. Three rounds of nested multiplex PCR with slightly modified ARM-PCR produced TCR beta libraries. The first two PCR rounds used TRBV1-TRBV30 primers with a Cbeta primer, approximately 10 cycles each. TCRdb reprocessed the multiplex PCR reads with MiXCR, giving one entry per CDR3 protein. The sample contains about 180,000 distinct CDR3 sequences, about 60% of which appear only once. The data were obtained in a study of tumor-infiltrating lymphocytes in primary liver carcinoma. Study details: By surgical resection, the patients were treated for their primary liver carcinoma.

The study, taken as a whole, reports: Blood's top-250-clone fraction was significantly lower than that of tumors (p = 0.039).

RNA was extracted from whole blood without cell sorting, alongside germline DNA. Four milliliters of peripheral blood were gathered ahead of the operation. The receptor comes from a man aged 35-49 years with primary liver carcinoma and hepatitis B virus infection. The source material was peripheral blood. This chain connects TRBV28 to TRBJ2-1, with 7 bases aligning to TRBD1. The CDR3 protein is CASSQVRASGGNEQFF. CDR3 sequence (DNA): TGTGCCAGCAGTCAAGTCCGGGCCTCAGGGGGCAATGAGCAGTTCTTC.